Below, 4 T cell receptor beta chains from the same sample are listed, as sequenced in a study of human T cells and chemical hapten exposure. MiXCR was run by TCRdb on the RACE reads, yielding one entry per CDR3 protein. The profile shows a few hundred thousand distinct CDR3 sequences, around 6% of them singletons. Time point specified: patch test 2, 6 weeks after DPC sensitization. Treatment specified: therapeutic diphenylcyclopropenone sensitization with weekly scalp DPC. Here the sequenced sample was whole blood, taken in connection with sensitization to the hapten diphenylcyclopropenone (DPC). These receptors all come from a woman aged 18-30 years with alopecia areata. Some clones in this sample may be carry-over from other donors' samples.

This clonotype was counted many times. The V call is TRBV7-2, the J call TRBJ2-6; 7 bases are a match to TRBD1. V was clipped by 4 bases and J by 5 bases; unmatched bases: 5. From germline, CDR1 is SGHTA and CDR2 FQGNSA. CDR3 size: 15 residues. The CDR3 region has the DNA TGTGCCAGCAGCTCCGCAGGGGGATGGGCCAACGTCCTGACTTTC. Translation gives CASSSAGGWANVLTF.

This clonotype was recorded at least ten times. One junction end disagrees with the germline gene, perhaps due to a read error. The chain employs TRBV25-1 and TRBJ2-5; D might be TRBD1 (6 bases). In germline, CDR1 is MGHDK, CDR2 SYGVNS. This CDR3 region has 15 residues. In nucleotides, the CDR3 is TGTGCAAGCACTGGCAGGGGATCTTTGGAAGCGACCCAGTACTTC. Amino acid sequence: CASTGRGSLEATQYF.

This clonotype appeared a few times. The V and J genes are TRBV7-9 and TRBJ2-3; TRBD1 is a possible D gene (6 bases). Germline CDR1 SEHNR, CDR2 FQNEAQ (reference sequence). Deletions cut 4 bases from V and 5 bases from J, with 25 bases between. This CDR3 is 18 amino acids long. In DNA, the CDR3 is TGTGCCAGCAGCTCTAAGGTCCCTCTTAACAGGGTTGGAGATACGCAGTATTTT. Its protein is CASSSKVPLNRVGDTQYF.

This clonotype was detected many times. The CDR3 loop is CASRAGVSNQPQHF. DNA of the CDR3: TGTGCCAGCAGGGCTGGGGTGAGCAATCAGCCCCAGCATTTT. The chain combines TRBV12-3 or TRBV12-4 with TRBJ1-5; D gene uncertain. Trimming shortened V by 6 bases and J by 1 base, and 10 bases separated the two germline ends. This CDR3 is 14 amino acids long.